This T cell receptor beta chain is drawn from a study of persistence of HIV-infected CD4 T cells. As for the study in general: Donors were ART-treated; their CMV- and Gag-responding CD4+ T cells were isolated. Blood samples, up to about 200 mL, came from multiple time points, except a couple of leukapheresis donors sampled once.

Concerning this clone: Its antigen remains unidentified.

This was the immunoSEQ version 4 assay in survey mode. Here immunoSEQ multiplex PCR was the method, and the copy in TCRdb shows in-frame clones only, minus some. This sample has about 41,000 clones; approximately 78% occur once, and the top ten carry over 12%. Overlapping HIV-1 Gag 15-mer peptides at approximately 0.91 ug per peptide per mL were used. CD40L-negative CD69-negative CD45RO-high memory CD4+ T cells were sorted as populations depleted of antigen-responding cells. Adults with HIV-1 started suppressive ART while chronically infected. General study results and limits: Within sorted populations, more oligoclonal TCRs accompanied more oligoclonal proviruses.

Trimming cost V 8 bases and J 3 bases; bases outside gene matches: 5. Germline V gene lookup returns CDR1 SNHLY and CDR2 FYNNEI. CDR3 size: 13 residues. The TCR originated in an adult man with HIV who was CMV-seropositive. The rearrangement joins TRBV2 to TRBJ2-7; TRBD1 agrees at 9 bases. Sequenced material: CD4+ T cells sorted from PBMCs after approximately 19-hour stimulation, taken from a patient who received antiretroviral therapy. The CDR3 DNA reads TGTGCCAGCGATCGACAGGGGGTCTACGAGCAGTACTTC. It encodes CASDRQGVYEQYF.